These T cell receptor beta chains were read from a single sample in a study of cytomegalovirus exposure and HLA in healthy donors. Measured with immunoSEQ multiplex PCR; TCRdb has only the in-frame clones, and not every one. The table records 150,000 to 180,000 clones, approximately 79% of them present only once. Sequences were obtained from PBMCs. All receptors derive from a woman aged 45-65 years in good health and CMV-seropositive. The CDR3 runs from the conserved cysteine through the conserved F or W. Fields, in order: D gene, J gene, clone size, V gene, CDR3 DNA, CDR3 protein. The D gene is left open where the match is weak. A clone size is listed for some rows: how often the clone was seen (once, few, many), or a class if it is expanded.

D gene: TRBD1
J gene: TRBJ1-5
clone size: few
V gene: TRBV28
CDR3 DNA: TGTGCCAGCAGAGGAGGACAGGGCGCTCAGCCCCAGCATTTT
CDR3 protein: CASRGGQGAQPQHF

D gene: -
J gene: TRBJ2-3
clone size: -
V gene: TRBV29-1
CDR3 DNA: TGCAGCTCCCGAACGGGTTTAGGCACAGATACGCAGTATTTT
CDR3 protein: CSSRTGLGTDTQYF

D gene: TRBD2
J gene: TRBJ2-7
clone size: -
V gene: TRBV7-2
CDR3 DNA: TGTGCCAGCAGCTCCGCCTGGGCGGGGGGAAACTCCTACGAGCAGTACTTC
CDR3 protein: CASSSAWAGGNSYEQYF

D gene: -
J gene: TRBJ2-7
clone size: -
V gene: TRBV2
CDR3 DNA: TGTGCCAGCGGGGTTGGTTGGACTTCTGGCTACGAGCAGTACTTC
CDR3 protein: CASGVGWTSGYEQYF

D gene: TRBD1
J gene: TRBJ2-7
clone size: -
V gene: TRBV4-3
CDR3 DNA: TGCGCCAGCAGCCAAAACAGGGGGCTATACGAGCAGTACTTC
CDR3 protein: CASSQNRGLYEQYF

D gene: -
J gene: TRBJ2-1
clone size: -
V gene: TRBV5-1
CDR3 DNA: TGCGCCACTGTAATCTACTACTACAATGAGCAGTTCTTC
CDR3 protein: CATVIYYYNEQFF

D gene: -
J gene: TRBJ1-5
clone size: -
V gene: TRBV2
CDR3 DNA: TGTGCCAGCAGTGAGGGGACACCTAGCAATCAGCCCCAGCATTTT
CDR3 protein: CASSEGTPSNQPQHF

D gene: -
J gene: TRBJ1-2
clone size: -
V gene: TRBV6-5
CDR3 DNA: TGTGCCAGCAGTTACGTTGACAGTAACTATGGCTACACCTTC
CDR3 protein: CASSYVDSNYGYTF

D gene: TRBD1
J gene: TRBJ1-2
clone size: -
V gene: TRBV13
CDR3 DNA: TGTGCCAGCAGAACAGGGACAGACTATGGCTACACCTTC
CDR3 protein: CASRTGTDYGYTF

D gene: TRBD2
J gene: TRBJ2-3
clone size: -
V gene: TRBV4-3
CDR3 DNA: TGCGCCAGCAGCCAAGATGGGGCTAGCGGGGGGACAGATACGCAGTATTTT
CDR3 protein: CASSQDGASGGTDTQYF

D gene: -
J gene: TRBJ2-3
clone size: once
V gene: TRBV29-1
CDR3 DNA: TGCAGCGTTGCTCGGGACAACACAGATACGCAGTATTTT
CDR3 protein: CSVARDNTDTQYF

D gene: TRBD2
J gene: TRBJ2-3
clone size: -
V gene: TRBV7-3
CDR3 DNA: TGTGCCAGCAGCGTACAAGGACTAGCGGGGGGGGATACGCAGTATTTT
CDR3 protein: CASSVQGLAGGDTQYF

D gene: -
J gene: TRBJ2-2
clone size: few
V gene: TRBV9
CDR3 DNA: TGTGCCAGCAGCGCGTCTATCGGGGAGCTGTTTTTT
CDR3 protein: CASSASIGELFF

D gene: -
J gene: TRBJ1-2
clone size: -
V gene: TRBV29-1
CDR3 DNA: TGCAGCGTTGACTATGGTGGAGGTCATGGCTACACCTTC
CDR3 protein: CSVDYGGGHGYTF

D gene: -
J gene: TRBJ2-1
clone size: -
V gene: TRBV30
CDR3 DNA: TGTGCCTGGAGTTTTCTAAGCTCCTACAATGAGCAGTTCTTC
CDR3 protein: CAWSFLSSYNEQFF

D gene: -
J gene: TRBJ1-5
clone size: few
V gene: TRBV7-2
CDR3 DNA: TGTGCCAGCAGCTTAGGGGAGAGCTGGGAGCCCCAGCATTTT
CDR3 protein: CASSLGESWEPQHF

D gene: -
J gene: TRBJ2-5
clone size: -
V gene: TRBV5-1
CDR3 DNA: TGCGCCAGCAGCTTGGTCACTCCTCTAGAGACCCAGTACTTC
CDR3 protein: CASSLVTPLETQYF

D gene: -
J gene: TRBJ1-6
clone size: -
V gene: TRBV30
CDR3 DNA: TGTGCCTGGAGTGGATACAGGACCTCCTTGAGCGAGTCACCCCTCCACTTT
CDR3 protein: CAWSGYRTSLSESPLHF

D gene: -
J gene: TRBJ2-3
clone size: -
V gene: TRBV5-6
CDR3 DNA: TGTGCCAGCAGCCCTGGGGCAGTTCCAACAGATACGCAGTATTTT
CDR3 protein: CASSPGAVPTDTQYF

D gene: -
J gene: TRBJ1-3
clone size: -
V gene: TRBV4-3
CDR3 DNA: TGCGCCAGCAGCCAAGATCGGGGGGCACTCGGAAACACCATATATTTT
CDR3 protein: CASSQDRGALGNTIYF

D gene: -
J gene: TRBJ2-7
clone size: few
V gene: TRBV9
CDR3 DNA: TGTGCCAGCAGCCCAGAGGACAGATACTACGAGCAGTACTTC
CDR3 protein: CASSPEDRYYEQYF

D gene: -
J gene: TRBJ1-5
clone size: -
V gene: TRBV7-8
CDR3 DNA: TGTGCCAGCAGCTCCGGGGGGGATAGCAATCAGCCCCAGCATTTT
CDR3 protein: CASSSGGDSNQPQHF

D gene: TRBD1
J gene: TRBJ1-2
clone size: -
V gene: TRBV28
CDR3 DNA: TGTGCCAGCAGGCCGACAGGGGACCTCTATGGCTACACCTTC
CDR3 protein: CASRPTGDLYGYTF

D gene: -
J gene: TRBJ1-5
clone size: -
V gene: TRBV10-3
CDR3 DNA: TGTGCCGTAGGCCGACAGGACAATCAGCCCCAGCATTTT
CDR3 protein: CAVGRQDNQPQHF

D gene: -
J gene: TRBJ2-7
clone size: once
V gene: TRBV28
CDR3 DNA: TGTGCCAGCAGTTCCCTAGCGAGGGGCCTTTTTCGGGAGCAGTACTTC
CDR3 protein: CASSSLARGLFREQYF

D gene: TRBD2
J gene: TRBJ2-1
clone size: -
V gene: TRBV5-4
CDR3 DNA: TGTGCCAGCAGCTTAAAGGGACTAGCGAACAATGAGCAGTTCTTC
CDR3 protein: CASSLKGLANNEQFF

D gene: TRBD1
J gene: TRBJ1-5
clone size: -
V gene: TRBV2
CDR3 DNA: TGTGCCAGCAGCCGACAGGGGTCTAATCAGCCCCAGCATTTT
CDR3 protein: CASSRQGSNQPQHF

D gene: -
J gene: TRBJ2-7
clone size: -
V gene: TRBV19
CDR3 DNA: TGTGCCAGTAGCCCCCTTGGCGGCTACGAGCAGTACTTC
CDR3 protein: CASSPLGGYEQYF

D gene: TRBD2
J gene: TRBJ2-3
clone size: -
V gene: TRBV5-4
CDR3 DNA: TGTGCCAGCAGCTTTAGCGGGGGGCACACAGATACGCAGTATTTT
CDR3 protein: CASSFSGGHTDTQYF

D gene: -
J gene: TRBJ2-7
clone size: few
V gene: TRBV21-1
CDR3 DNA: TGTGCCAGCAGCAAAGGTGCAGGGGAGACCTACGAGCAGTACTTC
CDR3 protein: CASSKGAGETYEQYF

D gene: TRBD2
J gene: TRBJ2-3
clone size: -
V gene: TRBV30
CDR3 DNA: TGTGCCTGTGCGGGGGGGGCTCGGGGAGATACGCAGTATTTT
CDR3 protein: CACAGGARGDTQYF

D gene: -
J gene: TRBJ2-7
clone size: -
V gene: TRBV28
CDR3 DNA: TGTGCCAGCAGTTTACGGGGGGCTCCGCAGTACTTC
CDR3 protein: CASSLRGAPQYF

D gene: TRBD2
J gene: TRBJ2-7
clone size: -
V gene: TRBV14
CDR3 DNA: TGTGCCAGCAGCCAAGCGGGGGGAGGCGAGCAGTACTTC
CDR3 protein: CASSQAGGGEQYF

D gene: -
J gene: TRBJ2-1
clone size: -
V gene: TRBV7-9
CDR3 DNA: TGTGCCAGCAGCGCTCCAACAAGCTCCTACAATGAGCAGTTCTTC
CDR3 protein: CASSAPTSSYNEQFF

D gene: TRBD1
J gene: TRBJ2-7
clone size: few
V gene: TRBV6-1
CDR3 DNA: TGTGCCAGCAGACTCATCGACAGGGGGCTCGAGCAGTACTTC
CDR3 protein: CASRLIDRGLEQYF

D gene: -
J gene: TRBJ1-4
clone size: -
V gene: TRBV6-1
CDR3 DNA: TGTGCCAGCAGCATTCGGCAGGGTTGGGAAAAACTGTTTTTT
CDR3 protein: CASSIRQGWEKLFF

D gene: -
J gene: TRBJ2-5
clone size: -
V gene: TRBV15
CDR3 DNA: TGTGCCACCAGCAGACAACCCACAGGGTCGGAGACCCAGTACTTC
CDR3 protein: CATSRQPTGSETQYF

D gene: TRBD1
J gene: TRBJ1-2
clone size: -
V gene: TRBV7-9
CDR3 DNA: TGTGCCAGCAGCTTTAGGGAACAGGGGTTCTATGGCTACACCTTC
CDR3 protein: CASSFREQGFYGYTF

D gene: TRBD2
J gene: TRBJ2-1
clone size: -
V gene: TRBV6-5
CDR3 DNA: TGTGCCAGCAGTGGACTAGCGAGTAGGAATGAGCAGTTCTTC
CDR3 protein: CASSGLASRNEQFF

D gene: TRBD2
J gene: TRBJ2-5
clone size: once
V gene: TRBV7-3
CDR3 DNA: TGTGCCAGCAGCTTCGGGAGGGAAGAGACCCAGTACTTC
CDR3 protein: CASSFGREETQYF

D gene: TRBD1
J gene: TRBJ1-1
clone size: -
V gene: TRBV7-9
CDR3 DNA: TGTTCCAGCATCCCAGGGGGGACTGAAGCTTTCTTT
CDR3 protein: CSSIPGGTEAFF

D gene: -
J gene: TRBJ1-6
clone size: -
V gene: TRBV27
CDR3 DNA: TGTGCCAGCAGTTTTTCTGCGAAGAGTTCACCCCTCCACTTT
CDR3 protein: CASSFSAKSSPLHF

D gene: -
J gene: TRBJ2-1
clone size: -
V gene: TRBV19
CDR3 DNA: TGTGCCAGTAGTGGGCCTGGGGCGGGGCGAAACAATGAGCAGTTCTTC
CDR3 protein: CASSGPGAGRNNEQFF

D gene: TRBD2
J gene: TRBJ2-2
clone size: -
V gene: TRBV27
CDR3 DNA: TGTGCCAGCAGTTGGGGACTAGCGGGGGGCGCGAACACCGGGGAGCTGTTTTTT
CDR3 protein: CASSWGLAGGANTGELFF

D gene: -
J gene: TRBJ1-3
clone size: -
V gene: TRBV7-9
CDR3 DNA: TGTGCCAGCAGCTTAGAACCGGTTGATTCTAGAAACACCATATATTTT
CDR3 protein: CASSLEPVDSRNTIYF

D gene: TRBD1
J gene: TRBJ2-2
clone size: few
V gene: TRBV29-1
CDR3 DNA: TGCAGCGTGACCGGGACAGGGGGACCCGGGGAGCTGTTTTTT
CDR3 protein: CSVTGTGGPGELFF

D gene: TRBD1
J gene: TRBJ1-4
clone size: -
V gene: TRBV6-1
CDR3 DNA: TGTGCCAGCGCTGCCACCGGGACAGGGAGTGAAAAACTGTTTTTT
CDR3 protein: CASAATGTGSEKLFF

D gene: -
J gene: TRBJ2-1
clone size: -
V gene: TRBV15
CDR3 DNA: TGTGCCACCAGCAGAGATGCGGGCGACTCCTACAATGAGCAGTTCTTC
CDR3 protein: CATSRDAGDSYNEQFF

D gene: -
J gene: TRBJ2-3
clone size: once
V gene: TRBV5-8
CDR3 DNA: TGTGCCAGCAGCCGGTGGGGGCGGCGGGGCACAGATACGCAGTATTTT
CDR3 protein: CASSRWGRRGTDTQYF

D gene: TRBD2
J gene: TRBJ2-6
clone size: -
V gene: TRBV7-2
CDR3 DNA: TGTGCCAGCAGCTTAGCGCGCGGGGGATCGGGGGCCAACGTCCTGACTTTC
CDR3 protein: CASSLARGGSGANVLTF

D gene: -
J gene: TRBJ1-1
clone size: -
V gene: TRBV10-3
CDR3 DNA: TGTGCCATCAGTGGCGGAGGACTATACACTGAAGCTTTCTTT
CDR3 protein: CAISGGGLYTEAFF